The sequence of this T cell receptor beta chain was determined in a study of human T cells and chemical hapten exposure. Findings of the study overall: Sensitizing to DPC left TCRs with a frequency above 1 in 1000 unaltered.

Of note for this clonotype: Its antigen remains unknown.

V dropped 5 bases and J dropped 1; count of bases not matched to a gene: 8. In germline, CDR1 is DFQATT, CDR2 SNEGSKA (reference sequence). This CDR3 spans 15 amino acids. In TCRdb, the RACE reads were re-called with MiXCR into one record per CDR3 protein. The sample has 180,000 or so distinct CDR3 sequences; approximately 20% are singletons. Time point in this sample: patch test 1, 2 weeks after DPC sensitization. Documented treatment: therapeutic diphenylcyclopropenone sensitization with weekly scalp DPC. The sequencing used whole blood, collected in connection with sensitization to the hapten diphenylcyclopropenone (DPC). V usage is TRBV20-1 and J usage is TRBJ2-5, with 9 bases aligning to TRBD1. The clonotype comes from a woman aged 50 to 60 with alopecia areata. Some clones in this sample may be carry-over from other donors' samples. In DNA, the CDR3 is TGCAGTGCTCCTTCCGGGACAGGGAGCCAAGAGACCCAGTACTTC. This translates into CSAPSGTGSQETQYF.